This TCR beta chain was found in a study of cytomegalovirus exposure and HLA in healthy donors. Study-level findings and limits: There were around 160 TCR beta chains listed as cytomegalovirus-associated.

TCRdb's table, derived via immunoSEQ multiplex PCR, lists solely in-frame clones and lacks some. Among roughly 330,000 clones listed, about 90% were seen once. The CDR3 is made up of 12 amino acids. The V and J ends lost 7 bases and 2 bases respectively, with 8 bases between them. Germline V CDR1 and CDR2: MGHRA, YSYEKL. Details on this clone: Its antigen is unknown.

The donors were part of the validation cohort of some 120 subjects. That cohort was separate from the first cohort, which comprised 500 to 700 subjects. The chain has TRBV4-1 and TRBJ1-2; possibly TRBD1 for D (6 bases). The TCR originated in a woman in her 30s in good health and CMV-seropositive. The sequenced sample was PBMCs. The CDR3 nucleotides read TGCGCCAGCAACCAGGGGAACTATGGCTACACCTTC. This translates into CASNQGNYGYTF.